The source of this T cell receptor beta chain is a study of T cell changes during pregnancy in multiple sclerosis. Only in-frame clones appear in the TCRdb table, and some are missing; sequencing was by immunoSEQ multiplex PCR. This table has about 29,000 clones, approximately 90% appearing once. CDR1 MGHRA and CDR2 YSYEKL come from the germline V gene. There are 15 residues in the CDR3. Trimming cost V 1 base and J 1 base, with 11 bases left between them. The sequence was collected from a female donor with multiple sclerosis, enrolled in a pregnancy study. The sequencing here drew on CD8+ T cells from peripheral blood mononuclear cells, taken before pregnancy. The chain links TRBV4-1 to TRBJ2-7, with D perhaps TRBD2 (6 bases). This CDR3 reads CASSQVERVSYEQYF. The CDR3 DNA reads as TGCGCCAGCAGCCAAGTAGAGCGGGTTTCCTACGAGCAGTACTTC.